A selection of T cell receptor beta chains follows, all from one sample in a study of blood T cell repertoires in COVID-19. Sequencing used immunoSEQ multiplex PCR; TCRdb keeps in-frame clones, though not all of them. The table records about 230,000 clones, 84% of them present only once. The specimen sequenced was PBMCs or T cells enriched from blood (not recorded which). These TCRs come from a man in his 60s who had recovered from COVID-19. The CDR3 runs from the conserved cysteine through the conserved F or W. The D gene is left open where the match is weak. For some rows the clone size is stated as once, few or many, or as a class when expanded; others skip it.

v_call: TRBV5-6
d_call: -
clone_size: -
j_call: TRBJ2-7
cdr3_aa: CASSWGTGYEQYF
cdr3_nt: TGTGCCAGCAGTTGGGGGACTGGTTACGAGCAGTACTTC

v_call: TRBV10-3
d_call: -
clone_size: -
j_call: TRBJ1-2
cdr3_aa: CAISARDNIGYTF
cdr3_nt: TGTGCCATCAGTGCCCGGGACAACATTGGCTACACCTTC

v_call: TRBV10-2
d_call: -
clone_size: -
j_call: TRBJ1-1
cdr3_aa: CASLSSHSSNTEAFF
cdr3_nt: TGCGCCAGCTTGTCCAGTCACAGTTCGAACACTGAAGCTTTCTTT

v_call: TRBV19
d_call: TRBD1
clone_size: -
j_call: TRBJ1-2
cdr3_aa: CASTGQDNVYGYTF
cdr3_nt: TGTGCCAGTACCGGACAGGATAACGTCTATGGCTACACCTTC

v_call: TRBV25-1
d_call: -
clone_size: -
j_call: TRBJ2-7
cdr3_aa: CASSDRGVGYEQYF
cdr3_nt: TGTGCCAGCAGTGACAGGGGGGTAGGCTACGAGCAGTACTTC

v_call: TRBV5-6
d_call: -
clone_size: -
j_call: TRBJ2-7
cdr3_aa: CASSLGPGAPYEQYF
cdr3_nt: TGTGCCAGCAGCTTGGGGCCAGGGGCTCCCTACGAGCAGTACTTC

v_call: TRBV6-5
d_call: TRBD1
clone_size: -
j_call: TRBJ2-7
cdr3_aa: CASSTGTGTSYEQYF
cdr3_nt: TGTGCCAGCAGTACCGGGACAGGGACATCCTACGAGCAGTACTTC

v_call: TRBV7-9
d_call: TRBD1
clone_size: few
j_call: TRBJ1-5
cdr3_aa: CASSLGGTGAYSNQPQHF
cdr3_nt: TGTGCCAGCAGCTTAGGAGGGACAGGGGCTTATAGCAATCAGCCCCAGCATTTT

v_call: TRBV27
d_call: TRBD2
clone_size: -
j_call: TRBJ2-3
cdr3_aa: CASSLGSGGGAGSTDTQYF
cdr3_nt: TGTGCCAGCAGTTTAGGCTCCGGCGGGGGGGCGGGGAGCACAGATACGCAGTATTTT

v_call: TRBV13
d_call: -
clone_size: -
j_call: TRBJ2-1
cdr3_aa: CASSLGAASGEQFF
cdr3_nt: TGTGCCAGCAGCTTAGGAGCGGCCTCGGGCGAGCAGTTCTTC

v_call: TRBV7-9
d_call: TRBD1
clone_size: -
j_call: TRBJ1-1
cdr3_aa: CASTNRGVDTEAFF
cdr3_nt: TGTGCCAGCACCAACAGGGGGGTCGACACTGAAGCTTTCTTT

v_call: TRBV18
d_call: -
clone_size: -
j_call: TRBJ1-2
cdr3_aa: CASSPPSGLYGYTF
cdr3_nt: TGTGCCAGCTCACCCCCCTCAGGGCTCTATGGCTACACCTTC

v_call: TRBV6-5
d_call: -
clone_size: -
j_call: TRBJ1-1
cdr3_aa: CASGGQYTEAFF
cdr3_nt: TGTGCCAGCGGCGGGCAATACACTGAAGCTTTCTTT

v_call: TRBV7-8
d_call: TRBD1
clone_size: -
j_call: TRBJ1-2
cdr3_aa: CASSLGTGGPGIYGYTF
cdr3_nt: TGTGCCAGCAGCTTAGGAACAGGGGGCCCGGGAATTTATGGCTACACCTTC

v_call: TRBV7-8
d_call: TRBD1
clone_size: -
j_call: TRBJ1-1
cdr3_aa: CASSPRTGENTEAFF
cdr3_nt: TGTGCCAGCAGCCCTCGGACAGGGGAAAACACTGAAGCTTTCTTT

v_call: TRBV6-5
d_call: -
clone_size: -
j_call: TRBJ1-2
cdr3_aa: CASSIGPRGGYTF
cdr3_nt: TGTGCCAGCAGTATCGGACCCAGGGGTGGCTACACCTTC

v_call: TRBV14
d_call: -
clone_size: -
j_call: TRBJ1-1
cdr3_aa: CASSLTAGTEAFF
cdr3_nt: TGTGCCAGCAGCCTGACAGCGGGCACTGAAGCTTTCTTT

v_call: TRBV18
d_call: -
clone_size: once
j_call: TRBJ1-3
cdr3_aa: CASSPVVPGTSGNTIYF
cdr3_nt: TGTGCCAGCTCACCCGTCGTCCCAGGAACCTCTGGAAACACCATATATTTT

v_call: TRBV30
d_call: TRBD1
clone_size: -
j_call: TRBJ1-5
cdr3_aa: CAWSRTGAYNQPQHF
cdr3_nt: TGTGCCTGGAGTAGGACAGGGGCGTACAATCAGCCCCAGCATTTT

v_call: TRBV11-3
d_call: TRBD2
clone_size: -
j_call: TRBJ2-1
cdr3_aa: CASSSSGTSGVSSYNEQFF
cdr3_nt: TGTGCCAGCAGCTCCTCCGGGACTAGCGGGGTCAGCTCCTACAATGAGCAGTTCTTC

v_call: TRBV5-6
d_call: -
clone_size: -
j_call: TRBJ1-4
cdr3_aa: CASSIGGANEKLFF
cdr3_nt: TGTGCCAGCAGCATAGGGGGAGCTAATGAAAAACTGTTTTTT

v_call: TRBV11-2
d_call: -
clone_size: -
j_call: TRBJ1-2
cdr3_aa: CASSLDGGINYGYTF
cdr3_nt: TGTGCCAGCAGCTTAGATGGCGGAATCAACTATGGCTACACCTTC